This entry lists 22 T cell receptor beta chains sequenced from one sample in a study of cytomegalovirus exposure and HLA in healthy donors. Both 60 Vbeta primers and 13 Jbeta primers went into the PCR. The repertoire was sequenced with immunoSEQ multiplex PCR; TCRdb's copy has only in-frame clones and lacks some. In the table there are more than 95,000 clones, approximately 82% of which are singletons. The specimen sequenced was PBMCs. Receptors were obtained from a man aged 35 to 55 in good health and CMV-seropositive.

The V gene is TRBV15, the J gene TRBJ1-1; TRBD1 matches 7 bases. The CDR3 extends over 14 amino acids. Trimming took 4 bases from V and 1 from J; bases not matched to a gene: 3. Germline V gene sequence: CDR1 LNHNV, CDR2 YYDKDF (reference sequence). CDR3 loop: CATSTWTGNTEAFF. For the CDR3, the DNA is TGTGCCACCAGCACCTGGACAGGGAACACTGAAGCTTTCTTT.

The chain is built from TRBV4-2 and TRBJ2-7, with 14 bases lining up with TRBD2. The germline V gene has CDR1 LGHNA and CDR2 YNFKEQ. The V segment lost 4 bases and the J segment 6 bases; nucleotides outside the gene matches: 8. This CDR3 is built from 16 residues. In DNA form, the CDR3 reads TGTGCCAGCAGCCCAGGACTAGCGGGGGGCCGGGGCGAGCAGTACTTC. It codes for CASSPGLAGGRGEQYF.

The V and J genes are TRBV2 and TRBJ1-2, with a tentative D call TRBD1 (6 bases). CDR1 is SNHLY and CDR2 is FYNNEI in the germline V gene. This CDR3 is 14 amino acids long. V dropped 0 bases and J dropped 8 bases, with 13 bases sitting between them. The CDR3 loop reads CASSEARGGEGYTF. The DNA for the CDR3 is TGTGCCAGCAGTGAAGCGCGGGGGGGCGAAGGCTACACCTTC.

The rearrangement joins TRBV5-1 to TRBJ1-1, with no clear D. Germline loops: CDR1 SGHRS, CDR2 YFSETQ. Trimming shortened V by 0 bases and J by 2 bases, and 5 bases separated the two germline ends. The CDR3 has 13 residues. The CDR3 DNA is TGCGCCAGCAGCTTGGCCCTAAACACTGAAGCTTTCTTT. Translated, it gives CASSLALNTEAFF.

The rearrangement joins TRBV7-2 to TRBJ1-5; 8 bases fit TRBD1. Germline loops: CDR1 SGHTA, CDR2 FQGNSA. Trimming took 5 bases from V and 0 from J; bases not matched to a gene: 3. CDR3 length equals 15 residues. This CDR3 reads CASSPQGGSNQPQHF. CDR3 in DNA: TGTGCCAGCAGCCCACAGGGGGGTAGCAATCAGCCCCAGCATTTT. Filled out from reference TRBV7-2 and TRBJ1-5, the complete variable domain reads GAGVSQSPSNKVTEKGKDVELRCDPISGHTALYWYRQSLGQGLEFLIYFQGNSAPDKSGLPSDRFSAERTGGSVSTLTIQRTQQEDSAVYLCASSPQGGSNQPQHFGDGTRLSIL.

The sample holds a few counts of this clone. The chain uses TRBV9 and TRBJ2-3, with TRBD2 matching 8 bases. The CDR3 is 12 residues long. The germline V gene has CDR1 SGDLS and CDR2 YYNGEE. Trimming removed 8 bases from V and 11 bases from J; junction bases left unmatched: 10. The CDR3 protein is CARVPGGAGQYF. The CDR3 DNA sequence: TGTGCCAGGGTCCCGGGGGGGGCTGGGCAGTATTTT.

Only one count was recorded for this clone. The V gene is TRBV7-2, the J gene TRBJ2-4; a weak D match, TRBD2 (6 bases). The CDR3 is 13 residues long. Germline CDR1 is SGHTA and CDR2 is FQGNSA. V was cut by 5 bases and J by 12 bases, with 17 bases left in between. CDR3 in amino acids: CASSTRVRGSQYF. The CDR3 bases are TGTGCCAGCAGCACCAGGGTGCGGGGCAGTCAGTACTTC.

J is TRBJ1-4 and V is TRBV9; no definite D call. V was shortened by 0 bases and J by 2 bases, with 8 bases between the two germline ends. Per the germline V gene, CDR1 is SGDLS and CDR2 is YYNGEE. The CDR3 consists of 15 residues. The CDR3 loop is CASSVGIQTNEKLFF. The CDR3 DNA reads as TGTGCCAGCAGCGTAGGAATTCAGACTAATGAAAAACTGTTTTTT.

This clone was detected a few times. The rearrangement uses TRBV6-5 and TRBJ2-4, with a tentative D call TRBD1 (6 bases). Germline-derived CDR1 and CDR2 are MNHEY and SVGAGI. The CDR3 extends over 14 amino acids. The ends were cut back, 2 bases at V and 2 bases at J, with 7 bases in the middle. CDR3 in DNA: TGTGCCAGCAGTTACCAGGGGACCAAAAACATTCAGTACTTC. Translated, it gives CASSYQGTKNIQYF.

This sequence joins TRBV11-3 and TRBJ2-1; 7 positions match TRBD1. This CDR3 is built from 15 residues. J gave up 1 base and V 5 bases, and 5 bases lay outside the gene matches. Germline loops: CDR1 SGHNT, CDR2 YENEEA. CDR3 sequence: CASSPRTGSYNEQFF. The CDR3 coding sequence is TGTGCCAGCAGCCCAAGGACAGGTTCCTACAATGAGCAGTTCTTC.

This CDR3 is CASSRQGEWDTQYF. CDR3 bases: TGTGCCAGTAGTAGGCAGGGGGAATGGGATACGCAGTATTTT. The rearrangement uses TRBV19 and TRBJ2-3, with 7 bases fitting TRBD1. Unmatched junction bases numbered 7, after V lost 4 bases and J lost 6 bases. Germline loops: CDR1 LNHDA, CDR2 SQIVND (reference sequence). This CDR3 comprises 14 residues.

This chain uses TRBV30 with TRBJ2-1; 7 bases agree with TRBD1. V dropped 0 bases and J dropped 5; count of bases not matched to a gene: 1. This CDR3 region has 13 residues. CDR1 and CDR2 (germline): GTSNPN, SVGIG (reference sequence). The chain's CDR3 is CAWSVGTDNEQFF. Written as DNA, the CDR3 is TGTGCCTGGAGTGTGGGGACAGACAATGAGCAGTTCTTC.

The chain recombines TRBV7-2 with TRBJ1-5; no clear D gene. The V end was cut by 1 base, the J end by 2 bases, with 6 bases between. The CDR3 runs 14 residues. The germline CDR1 and CDR2 sequences are SGHTA and FQGNSA. The CDR3 region has the DNA TGTGCCAGCAGCTTAGACAGTGGCAATCAGCCCCAGCATTTT. This translates into CASSLDSGNQPQHF.

This clone has only one observation. J is TRBJ2-5 and V is TRBV7-3; D might be TRBD1 (8 bases). CDR1 is SGHTA, CDR2 FQGTGA, per germline. With 5 bases removed from V and 5 bases from J, the gap between germline ends came to 15 bases. This CDR3 has 14 residues. The CDR3: CASSPGQGGETQYF. The CDR3 DNA reads TGTGCCAGCAGCCCCGGACAGGGAGGGGAGACCCAGTACTTC.

This clone was detected a few times. The chain uses TRBV7-9 and TRBJ1-3, with 9 bases fitting TRBD1. Losses at the gene ends were 1 base for V and 0 bases for J; bases not matched to a gene: 4. Per germline, CDR1 SEHNR and CDR2 FQNEAQ (reference sequence). The CDR3 consists of 17 residues. CDR3 sequence (DNA): TGTGCCAGCAGCTTAGGGGGACAGGGAACCTCTGGAAACACCATATATTTT. Translating gives CASSLGGQGTSGNTIYF.

The V gene is TRBV7-2, the J gene TRBJ1-5; no clear D gene. The CDR3 length is 14 residues. Looked up from germline, CDR1 is SGHTA and CDR2 is FQGNSA. Trimming removed 5 bases at V and 7 bases at J, with 15 bases between. The chain's CDR3 is CASSQQFSKQPQHF. The CDR3 DNA sequence: TGTGCCAGCAGCCAACAATTTTCAAAGCAGCCCCAGCATTTT.

J is TRBJ2-3 and V is TRBV2; D gene unclear. There are 14 residues in the CDR3. CDR1 and CDR2 (germline): SNHLY, FYNNEI. With 5 bases removed from V and 4 bases from J, the gap between germline ends came to 13 bases. The CDR3 sequence: CASSRLTRADTQYF. The CDR3 nucleotides read TGTGCCAGCAGTCGCCTGACAAGAGCAGATACGCAGTATTTT.

This chain joins TRBV4-1 and TRBJ2-7, with TRBD1 identical over 7 bases. From germline, CDR1 is MGHRA and CDR2 YSYEKL. Trimming took 0 bases from V and 3 from J; bases not matched to a gene: 8. CDR3 length equals 16 residues. CDR3 nucleotides: TGCGCCAGCAGCCAAGAATTCCGCAGGGGGAGCTACGAGCAGTACTTC. Protein sequence: CASSQEFRRGSYEQYF.

The chain links TRBV20-1 to TRBJ2-5; unclear D gene. Germline V CDR1 and CDR2: DFQATT, SNEGSKA (reference sequence). This CDR3 spans 11 amino acids. The V end was cut by 2 bases, the J end by 3 bases, with 4 bases between. The CDR3 loop reads CSARTEETQYF. Written as DNA, the CDR3 is TGCAGTGCTAGAACTGAAGAGACCCAGTACTTC.

The chain combines TRBV2 with TRBJ2-3; a weak D match, TRBD2 (6 bases). This CDR3 is 17 amino acids long. Germline assignment: CDR1 SNHLY and CDR2 FYNNEI. The germline V and J ends were trimmed by 7 bases and 1 base, with 21 bases remaining between them. CDR3 sequence: CASTPLPGGRGTDTQYF. As DNA, the CDR3 is TGTGCCAGCACCCCCCTGCCCGGGGGAAGGGGCACAGATACGCAGTATTTT.

The chain employs TRBV30 and TRBJ1-1; no firm D call. The length of the CDR3 is 14 residues. The germline V and J ends were trimmed by 3 bases and 6 bases, with 17 bases remaining between them. Germline CDR1 and CDR2: GTSNPN and SVGIG (reference sequence). For the CDR3, the DNA is TGTGCCTGGAGAGACGACGGAGGTAGCGCTGAAGCTTTCTTT. This translates into CAWRDDGGSAEAFF.

The rearrangement uses TRBV27 and TRBJ1-1; a possible D gene is TRBD1 (6 bases). Trimming pared 3 bases from V and 0 bases from J, leaving 11 bases between. The CDR3 length is 15 residues. Germline loops: CDR1 MNHEY, CDR2 SMNVEV (reference sequence). CDR3: CASSFRGLMNTEAFF. In DNA, the CDR3 is TGTGCCAGCAGTTTCAGGGGCCTAATGAACACTGAAGCTTTCTTT.